The 24 T cell receptor beta chains presented below share a single source sample, sequenced in a study of cytomegalovirus exposure and HLA in healthy donors (dated by TCRdb to the late 2010s). The receptor library was made with the immunoSEQ multiplex PCR assay. This is the immuneACCESS table as TCRdb keeps it, with only in-frame sequences that have V and J called. A part of the clones is gone; compared with another copy, unresolved V genes explain less than half, and the rest is unexplained. The sample includes 240,000 or so clones, with 86% observed a single time. Together, the top ten hold around 1.2% of the sample. The sequencing input was PBMCs. The source of these receptors is a woman aged 25 to 39 in good health and CMV-seropositive.

The chain couples TRBV14 to TRBJ1-2; TRBD1 matches 11 bases. Unmatched junction bases numbered 4, after V lost 4 bases and J lost 0 bases. Germline loops: CDR1 SGHDN, CDR2 FVKESK. The CDR3 contains 16 residues. CDR3: CASSLGGQGANYGYTF. The CDR3 DNA reads TGTGCCAGCAGCCTAGGGGGACAGGGGGCTAACTATGGCTACACCTTC.

V is TRBV6-6 and J is TRBJ1-1, with D unresolved. Germline CDR1 MNHNY, CDR2 SVGAGI (reference sequence). Trimming shortened V by 0 bases and J by 11 bases, and 16 bases separated the two germline ends. This CDR3 region has 14 residues. CDR3 amino acids: CASSYSSSQRRAFF. The CDR3 DNA sequence: TGTGCCAGCAGTTACTCGAGCTCCCAACGGCGGGCTTTCTTT.

CDR3 in amino acids: CASSVGASGTDTQYF. The CDR3 region has the DNA TGTGCCAGCAGCGTAGGGGCTAGCGGGACAGATACGCAGTATTTT. This chain joins TRBV9 and TRBJ2-3; TRBD2 matches 8 bases. Germline V CDR1 and CDR2: SGDLS, YYNGEE. There are 15 residues in the CDR3. V lost 0 bases and J lost 3; bases outside the gene matches: 3.

This clone has just one count. The chain links TRBV11-3 to TRBJ1-3, with D perhaps TRBD1 (5 bases). The length of the CDR3 is 15 residues. CDR1 is SGHNT, CDR2 YENEEA, per germline. Trimming stripped 2 bases from V and 8 bases from J, with 16 bases between. As DNA, the CDR3 is TGTGCCAGCAGCTTACAGGGACTGAAGGTGGACACCATATATTTT. It codes for CASSLQGLKVDTIYF.

V usage is TRBV7-3 and J usage is TRBJ1-1; 7 nucleotides agree with TRBD1. This CDR3 contains 16 residues. V lost 5 bases and J lost 6; bases outside the gene matches: 15. CDR1 and CDR2 (germline): SGHTA, FQGTGA. CDR3 sequence (DNA): TGTGCCAGCAGCCCCTATAGACGGGGTGGACAGGCTGAAGCTTTCTTT. Its translation: CASSPYRRGGQAEAFF.

The chain is built from TRBV28 and TRBJ2-5; 10 bases line up with TRBD2. Germline CDR1 is MDHEN and CDR2 is SYDVKM. The CDR3 runs to 15 residues. The V segment lost 7 bases and the J segment 4 bases; nucleotides outside the gene matches: 9. CDR3 bases: TGTGCCAGCACCGAAAGAGCGGGAGGGCCAGAGACCCAGTACTTC. It yields the protein CASTERAGGPETQYF.

This chain joins TRBV19 and TRBJ2-7; the D is unclear. The V and J ends lost 9 bases and 0 bases respectively, with 12 bases between them. This CDR3 is built from 13 residues. CDR1 is LNHDA, CDR2 SQIVND, per germline (reference sequence). CDR3 region: CASSTESSYEQYF. CDR3 nucleotides: TGTGCCAGCTCGACGGAGAGCTCCTACGAGCAGTACTTC.

This chain joins TRBV11-2 and TRBJ2-7; 7 bases map to TRBD2. Germline CDR1 and CDR2: SGHAT and FQNNGV. CDR3 length equals 11 residues. Losses at the gene ends were 5 bases for V and 6 bases for J; bases not matched to a gene: 1. The CDR3 nucleotides read TGTGCCAGCAGCGGGGGGGGCGAGCAGTACTTC. Protein sequence: CASSGGGEQYF.

The chain combines TRBV6-5 with TRBJ1-5; tentative D call: TRBD1 (5 bases). Looked up from germline, CDR1 is MNHEY and CDR2 is SVGAGI. This CDR3 has 14 amino acids. Trimming took off 2 bases at V and 1 base at J, with 6 bases between the two ends. The CDR3, as DNA: TGTGCCAGCAGTTACGGGGGGAGCAATCAGCCCCAGCATTTT. It translates to CASSYGGSNQPQHF.

This rearrangement joins TRBV7-8 to TRBJ2-2; 7 bases line up with TRBD2. J gave up 3 bases and V 1 base, and 5 bases lay outside the gene matches. The CDR3 has 16 amino acids. Germline values: CDR1 SGHVS, CDR2 FQNEAQ. For the CDR3, the DNA is TGTGCCAGCAGCTTAGGACCTAGCGGATACACCGGGGAGCTGTTTTTT. Protein product: CASSLGPSGYTGELFF. Variable domain in full (rest from reference TRBV7-8 and TRBJ2-2): GAGVSQSPRYKVAKRGQDVALRCDPISGHVSLFWYQQALGQGPEFLTYFQNEAQLDKSGLPSDRFFAERPEGSVSTLKIQRTQQEDSAVYLCASSLGPSGYTGELFFGEGSRLTVL.

The sample holds one count of this clone. V is TRBV5-4 and J is TRBJ1-1; D ambiguous. The CDR3 loop spans 13 amino acids. V shed 0 bases and J shed 3 bases, with 6 bases lying between them. Germline values: CDR1 SGHNT, CDR2 YYREEE (reference sequence). CDR3 bases: TGTGCCAGCAGCTTGGCCGAGGACACTGAAGCTTTCTTT. Translating it yields CASSLAEDTEAFF. Looking up the rest from reference TRBV5-4 and TRBJ1-1 gives the full variable domain: ETGVTQSPTHLIKTRGQQVTLRCSSQSGHNTVSWYQQALGQGPQFIFQYYREEENGRGNFPPRFSGLQFPNYSSELNVNALELDDSALYLCASSLAEDTEAFFGQGTRLTVV.

V usage is TRBV28 and J usage is TRBJ2-6; maybe TRBD2 (5 bases). Germline values: CDR1 MDHEN, CDR2 SYDVKM. Trimming took 5 bases from V and 4 from J, leaving 21 bases between them. The CDR3 spans 18 residues. CDR3 sequence: CASSGESFPGIGANVLTF. CDR3 nucleotides: TGTGCCAGCAGTGGGGAATCTTTCCCCGGGATCGGGGCCAACGTCCTGACTTTC.

This chain uses TRBV13 with TRBJ2-7, with TRBD1 matching over 7 bases. Germline loops: CDR1 PRHDT, CDR2 FYEKMQ (reference sequence). This CDR3 region has 14 residues. The trim removed 4 bases at V and 1 base at J, leaving 4 bases unmatched. The CDR3 DNA reads as TGTGCCAGCAGCTCGGGACAGTCGTCCTACGAGCAGTACTTC. It translates to CASSSGQSSYEQYF.

The rearrangement joins TRBV7-9 to TRBJ2-7, with D unresolved. This CDR3 spans 14 amino acids. Germline V lookup: CDR1 SEHNR, CDR2 FQNEAQ (reference sequence). V lost 5 bases to trimming and J lost 3 bases, with 14 bases between them. CDR3 protein: CASSAGNLLYEQYF. In DNA, the CDR3 is TGTGCCAGCAGCGCCGGTAACTTGCTCTACGAGCAGTACTTC.

Regarding this clone: In the same sample, other DNA sequences code for this CDR3. V usage is TRBV5-1 and J usage is TRBJ1-1; 9 nucleotides match TRBD1. CDR3 length: 14 amino acids. The J segment lost 2 bases and the V segment lost 3 bases, leaving 2 bases of the junction unmatched. Germline V gene data show CDR1 as SGHRS and CDR2 as YFSETQ. The CDR3 nucleotides are TGCGCCAGCAGCTGGACAGGGGAAAACACTGAAGCTTTCTTT. Protein product: CASSWTGENTEAFF.

The rearrangement links TRBV7-9 to TRBJ2-2; TRBD2 matches 16 bases. The CDR3 has 18 amino acids. Germline CDR1 SEHNR, CDR2 FQNEAQ (reference sequence). The V gene end was trimmed by 3 bases and the J gene end by 0 bases; junction bases not matched to a gene: 1. CDR3: CASSLGLAGGANTGELFF. For the CDR3, the DNA is TGTGCCAGCAGCTTGGGACTAGCGGGAGGGGCGAACACCGGGGAGCTGTTTTTT.

The gene calls are TRBV9 and TRBJ1-2, with 7 bases that match TRBD1. Germline V lookup: CDR1 SGDLS, CDR2 YYNGEE. V trimming: 4 bases; J trimming: 7 bases; junction bases outside the gene matches: 13. The CDR3 is 15 residues long. The CDR3: CASSPRTGGASGYTF. The CDR3 DNA reads TGTGCCAGCAGCCCGCGGACAGGAGGGGCCTCTGGCTACACCTTC.

This chain uses TRBV27 with TRBJ2-1, with D possibly being TRBD2 (5 bases). V was clipped by 8 bases and J by 5 bases, with 16 bases between them. CDR3 size: 14 residues. Germline assignment: CDR1 MNHEY and CDR2 SMNVEV (reference sequence). The CDR3 nucleotides read TGTGCCAGCTCTCCGGGGTGGAAGAACAATGAGCAGTTCTTC. It specifies CASSPGWKNNEQFF.

This chain links TRBV2 with TRBJ1-2; 7 bases are shared with TRBD1. Germline-derived CDR1 and CDR2 are SNHLY and FYNNEI. V lost 5 bases, J lost 3 bases, and 6 bases stayed unmatched. The CDR3 is 14 amino acids. CDR3 protein: CASSSRGIDYGYTF. DNA for the CDR3: TGTGCCAGCAGTTCCAGGGGGATCGACTATGGCTACACCTTC.

The chain has TRBV11-2 and TRBJ1-4, with D uncertain. There are 15 residues in the CDR3. In germline, CDR1 is SGHAT, CDR2 FQNNGV. V shed 1 base and J shed 4 bases, with 10 bases lying between them. CDR3 sequence (DNA): TGTGCCAGCAGCTTAGTCGACGGCGGTAATGAAAAACTGTTTTTT. Its translation is CASSLVDGGNEKLFF.

CDR3 region: CATSTPDRGGYEQYF. The CDR3, as DNA: TGTGCCACCAGCACTCCGGACAGGGGCGGCTACGAGCAGTACTTC. The genes are TRBV15 and TRBJ2-7; 9 bases match TRBD1. J was trimmed by 3 bases and V by 4 bases; bases with no gene match: 7. Germline CDR1 reads LNHNV; CDR2 reads YYDKDF (reference sequence). CDR3 length: 15 residues.

J is TRBJ2-2 and V is TRBV29-1; TRBD1 aligns across 10 bases. CDR1 is SQVTM, CDR2 ANQGSEA, per germline. J was trimmed by 5 bases and V by 4 bases; bases with no gene match: 4. CDR3 size: 14 residues. CDR3 protein: CSVAAGQGTGELFF. The CDR3 bases are TGCAGCGTTGCGGCGGGACAGGGGACCGGGGAGCTGTTTTTT.

This clone was detected once. This chain connects TRBV30 to TRBJ2-7; D remains unclear. CDR1 and CDR2 from the germline V gene are GTSNPN and SVGIG (reference sequence). The CDR3 spans 14 residues. Deletions cut 1 base from V and 0 bases from J, with 10 bases between. CDR3 bases: TGTGCCTGGAGTGGACATTCGAGCTCCTACGAGCAGTACTTC. Translating gives CAWSGHSSSYEQYF.

In this sample, this clone turned up a few times. The chain is built from TRBV6-1 and TRBJ2-7, with D maybe TRBD2 (5 bases). V dropped 2 bases and J dropped 0 bases, with 20 bases sitting between them. The CDR3 runs to 18 residues. Germline CDR1 MNHNS, CDR2 SASEGT. CDR3 bases: TGTGCCAGCAGTGAACACCGGCGTTTTCAAGAGGGCTCCTACGAGCAGTACTTC. It is translated as CASSEHRRFQEGSYEQYF.